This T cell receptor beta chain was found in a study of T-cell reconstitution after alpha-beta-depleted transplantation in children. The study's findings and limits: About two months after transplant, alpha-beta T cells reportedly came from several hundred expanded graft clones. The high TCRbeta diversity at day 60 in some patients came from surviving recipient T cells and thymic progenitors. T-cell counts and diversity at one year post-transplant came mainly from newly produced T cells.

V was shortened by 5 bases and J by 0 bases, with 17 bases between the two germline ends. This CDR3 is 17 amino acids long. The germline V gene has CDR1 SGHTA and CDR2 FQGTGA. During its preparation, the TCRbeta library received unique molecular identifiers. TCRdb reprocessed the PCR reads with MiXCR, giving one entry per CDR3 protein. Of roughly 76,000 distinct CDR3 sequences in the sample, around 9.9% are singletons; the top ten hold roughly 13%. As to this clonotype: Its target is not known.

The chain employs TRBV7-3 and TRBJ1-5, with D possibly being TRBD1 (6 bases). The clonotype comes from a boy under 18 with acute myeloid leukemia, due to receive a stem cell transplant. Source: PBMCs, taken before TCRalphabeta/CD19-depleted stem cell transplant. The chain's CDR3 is CASSNRDISYSNQPQHF. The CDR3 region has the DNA TGTGCCAGCAGCAACCGGGACATAAGTTATAGCAATCAGCCCCAGCATTTT.